The 28 T cell receptor beta chains given below trace back to one sample, sequenced in a study of cytomegalovirus exposure and HLA in healthy donors. The PCR ran on 60 Vbeta and 13 Jbeta primers. Using immunoSEQ multiplex PCR, the repertoire was profiled, and TCRdb retains in-frame clones only, with some absent. The specimen's table records about 130,000 clones. The sample taken for sequencing was PBMCs. The source is a woman aged 40-49 years in good health and CMV-seropositive.

The chain couples TRBV4-3 to TRBJ2-2, with D tentatively TRBD1 (5 bases). The ends were cut back, 4 bases at V and 6 bases at J, with 9 bases in the middle. The CDR3 totals 13 residues. Germline loops: CDR1 LGHNA, CDR2 YSLEER. The CDR3 region is CASSPRAAGELFF. In DNA form, the CDR3 reads TGCGCCAGCAGCCCCAGGGCTGCCGGGGAGCTGTTTTTT.

The chain joins TRBV9 to TRBJ2-1, with D unclear. Trimming left V 0 bases short and J 3 bases short, with 10 bases between. The CDR3 length is 15 residues. CDR1 is SGDLS and CDR2 is YYNGEE in the germline V gene. CDR3 residues: CASSVEVAGYNEQFF. DNA of the CDR3: TGTGCCAGCAGCGTAGAGGTAGCTGGCTACAATGAGCAGTTCTTC.

J is TRBJ1-4 and V is TRBV5-4, with 8 positions matching TRBD1. J gave up 8 bases and V 5 bases, and 8 bases lay outside the gene matches. The V gene's germline CDR1 is SGHNT and CDR2 YYREEE (reference sequence). The CDR3 sequence is 14 residues long. CDR3 nucleotides: TGTGCCAGCAGTCCGACAGGGGAGATGGAAAAACTGTTTTTT. It yields the protein CASSPTGEMEKLFF.

V is TRBV2 and J is TRBJ2-2; possible D gene TRBD2, 5 bases. This CDR3 spans 13 amino acids. The V gene's germline CDR1 is SNHLY and CDR2 FYNNEI. V was clipped by 2 bases and J by 8 bases, with 9 bases between them. The CDR3 loop reads CASSETGSGELFF. CDR3 DNA sequence: TGTGCCAGCAGTGAAACGGGATCGGGGGAGCTGTTTTTT.

This chain uses TRBV5-4 with TRBJ2-2, with TRBD1 identical over 7 bases. In germline, CDR1 is SGHNT, CDR2 YYREEE (reference sequence). There are 14 residues in the CDR3. V shed 3 bases, J shed 6 bases, and the junction held 5 bases outside the gene matches. The CDR3 DNA is TGTGCCAGCAGCTCTAAGGGGGCTGCCGGGGAGCTGTTTTTT. Amino acid sequence: CASSSKGAAGELFF.

The chain employs TRBV21-1 and TRBJ1-1; the table's D gene call, TRBD1, was not cross checked with the DNA. TRBV21-1 has pseudogene status. CDR3 length: 15 amino acids. The CDR3 DNA reads TGTGCCAGCAGCATCTGTTACAGGGCTAACACTGAAGCTTTCTTT. As protein: CASSICYRANTEAFF.

J is TRBJ2-7 and V is TRBV7-2; tentative D call: TRBD2 (5 bases). Germline V CDR1 and CDR2: SGHTA, FQGNSA. V dropped 5 bases and J dropped 1 base, with 12 bases sitting between them. The CDR3 runs to 14 residues. The DNA of the CDR3 is TGTGCCAGCAGCCGTCCCGGGGAATCCTACGAGCAGTACTTC. This translates into CASSRPGESYEQYF.

The CDR3 DNA follows: TGTGCCAGCAGTGGTCTAAGCCCCAATGAGCAGTTCTTC. Translation gives CASSGLSPNEQFF. The chain recombines TRBV25-1 with TRBJ2-1; D gene uncertain. This CDR3 has 13 amino acids. The germline V and J ends were trimmed by 4 bases and 6 bases, with 10 bases remaining between them. Germline CDR1 and CDR2: MGHDK and SYGVNS.

J is TRBJ1-5 and V is TRBV5-3, with 8 positions matching TRBD1. TRBV5-3 is sorted into the ORF group, with uncertain function. This CDR3 is built from 18 residues. Trimming cost V 2 bases and J 0 bases; bases outside gene matches: 10. The CDR3 here is CARSLSGTGPYSNQPQHF. CDR3 nucleotide sequence: TGTGCCAGAAGCTTATCCGGGACAGGTCCCTATAGCAATCAGCCCCAGCATTTT.

The genes are TRBV5-1 and TRBJ1-2; D gene uncertain. The V and J ends lost 0 bases and 7 bases respectively, with 13 bases between them. CDR1 SGHRS and CDR2 YFSETQ come from the germline V gene. The CDR3 sequence is 14 residues long. CDR3 region: CASSLDPTSGGYTF. Written as DNA, the CDR3 is TGCGCCAGCAGCTTGGACCCCACGTCAGGTGGCTACACCTTC.

The chain combines TRBV2 with TRBJ1-1; maybe TRBD1 (6 bases). This CDR3 is 15 amino acids long. V was clipped by 4 bases and J by 5 bases, with 17 bases between them. Germline V lookup: CDR1 SNHLY, CDR2 FYNNEI. CDR3 sequence (DNA): TGTGCCAGCAGTGGATGGGGGCGGTGGGGAACTGAAGCTTTCTTT. This codes for CASSGWGRWGTEAFF.

The rearrangement uses TRBV7-9 and TRBJ2-6; D gene unclear. The CDR3 is 14 residues long. CDR1 and CDR2 from the germline V gene are SEHNR and FQNEAQ (reference sequence). V lost 3 bases, J lost 4 bases, and 7 bases lay in between. CDR3 sequence (DNA): TGTGCCAGCAGCTTCCTCTCCGGGGCCAACGTCCTGACTTTC. Encoded protein: CASSFLSGANVLTF.

V gene TRBV7-9 combines with J gene TRBJ2-1, with D hard to call. This CDR3 is 13 amino acids long. Per germline, CDR1 SEHNR and CDR2 FQNEAQ (reference sequence). V lost 1 base and J lost 8, with 9 bases in between. The CDR3 reads CASSLELFDEQFF. The CDR3 coding sequence is TGTGCCAGCAGCTTAGAACTTTTCGATGAGCAGTTCTTC.

Here the CDR3 DNA reads TGTGCCTGGAGTAAGGGGGAGTTTGGAAAACTGTTTTTT. Translated, it gives CAWSKGEFGKLFF. This chain uses TRBV30 with TRBJ1-4; TRBD1 is a possible D gene (6 bases). Germline V CDR1 and CDR2: GTSNPN, SVGIG (reference sequence). With 2 bases removed from V and 10 bases from J, the gap between germline ends came to 14 bases. The CDR3 is 13 amino acids.

The chain combines TRBV10-3 with TRBJ2-7; D is ambiguous. V was trimmed by 4 bases and J by 3 bases, leaving 7 bases between them. Germline V gives CDR1 ENHRY, CDR2 SYGVKD. The CDR3 consists of 12 residues. The CDR3 coding sequence is TGTGCCATCAGTGGACACCTCTACGAGCAGTACTTC. Amino acids: CAISGHLYEQYF.

This chain connects TRBV4-1 to TRBJ1-1; the D is unclear. There are 11 residues in the CDR3. Germline loops: CDR1 MGHRA, CDR2 YSYEKL. Trimming stripped 6 bases from V and 5 bases from J, with 7 bases between. The CDR3 spells CASRERTEAFF. The DNA of the CDR3 is TGCGCCAGCAGGGAGCGGACTGAAGCTTTCTTT.

The gene calls are TRBV25-1 and TRBJ1-4; a weak D match, TRBD1 (5 bases). The germline gives CDR1 MGHDK, CDR2 SYGVNS. CDR3 length equals 13 residues. Trimming shortened V by 4 bases and J by 2 bases, and 5 bases separated the two germline ends. The CDR3 DNA reads TGTGCCAGCAGTGGGGGCACTAATGAAAAACTGTTTTTT. This translates into CASSGGTNEKLFF.

The chain is built from TRBV10-3 and TRBJ2-2; 11 bases line up with TRBD1. V lost 4 bases to trimming and J lost 2 bases; unmatched junction nucleotides: 6. Per the germline V gene, CDR1 is ENHRY and CDR2 is SYGVKD. The CDR3 totals 17 residues. The CDR3 sequence is CAISVDRGRDNTGELFF. The CDR3 bases are TGTGCCATCAGTGTGGACAGGGGGCGTGATAACACCGGGGAGCTGTTTTTT.

The V and J genes are TRBV29-1 and TRBJ1-5; 7 bases agree with TRBD1. After removal of 4 bases from V and 4 bases from J, the junction contained 4 bases not matched to a gene. The CDR3 length is 13 residues. Germline values: CDR1 SQVTM, CDR2 ANQGSEA. The CDR3 nucleotides are TGCAGCGTTGGGCGGGACAGAAATCAGCCCCAGCATTTT. Protein: CSVGRDRNQPQHF.

Remarks on this clone: At one boundary the junction diverges from the germline segment, which might be a read error. The genes are TRBV5-6 and TRBJ1-2, with D perhaps matching TRBD1 (6 bases). CDR1 is SGHDT and CDR2 is YYEEEE in the germline V gene. This CDR3 is built from 15 residues. For the CDR3, the DNA is TGTGCCAGCAGCTTTCAGGGGCGAGGTAACTATGGCTGCACCTTC. It translates to CASSFQGRGNYGCTF.

The chain is built from TRBV30 and TRBJ1-2; 11 bases are shared with TRBD1. This CDR3 is 14 amino acids long. The trim removed 3 bases at V and 8 bases at J, leaving 8 bases unmatched. Germline V lookup: CDR1 GTSNPN, CDR2 SVGIG (reference sequence). Here the CDR3 reads CAWRKGQGGWGYTF. The DNA of the CDR3 is TGTGCCTGGAGGAAGGGACAGGGGGGTTGGGGCTACACCTTC.

The chain is built from TRBV30 and TRBJ2-5; 16 bases align to TRBD2. The CDR3 extends over 16 amino acids. V was pared by 0 bases and J by 3 bases, with 1 base of the junction left unmatched. From germline, CDR1 is GTSNPN and CDR2 SVGIG (reference sequence). The CDR3 region has the DNA TGTGCCTGGAGTGTGGGACTAGCGGGAGGGAAAGAGACCCAGTACTTC. Protein product: CAWSVGLAGGKETQYF.

The chain is built from TRBV29-1 and TRBJ2-7; 11 bases line up with TRBD1. The germline gives CDR1 SQVTM, CDR2 ANQGSEA. The CDR3 consists of 15 residues. The ends lost 6 bases at V and 4 bases at J; junction bases unmatched: 11. CDR3 nucleotide sequence: TGCAGCGTGGACCGGGTGGGACAGGGGGGATACGAGCAGTACTTC. Translated, it gives CSVDRVGQGGYEQYF.

The CDR3 nucleotides read TGTGCCAGCAGCCGCTCCCTTACAGGGTCGACTGAAGCTTTCTTT. It is translated as CASSRSLTGSTEAFF. J is TRBJ1-1 and V is TRBV7-9; TRBD1 is a possible D gene (6 bases). Looked up from germline, CDR1 is SEHNR and CDR2 is FQNEAQ (reference sequence). This CDR3 region has 15 residues. The V and J ends lost 5 bases and 5 bases respectively, with 18 bases between them.

With regard to this clone: Its ends do not fully match the called genes, so a read error is possible. The chain couples TRBV9 to TRBJ1-4; tentatively, D is TRBD1 (6 bases). The CDR3 consists of 13 residues. Germline V gene lookup returns CDR1 SGDLS and CDR2 YYNGEE. CDR3 in amino acids: CASSVGRRQENPF. The CDR3 DNA reads as TGTGCCAGCAGCGTAGGACGGCGACAGGAGAATCCTTTT.

V usage is TRBV28 and J usage is TRBJ2-3; D is unclear. Germline V gives CDR1 MDHEN, CDR2 SYDVKM. V lost 5 bases, J lost 1 base, and 13 bases lay in between. This CDR3 spans 15 amino acids. For the CDR3, the DNA is TGTGCCAGCAGTCAACACGCAATGGGCACAGATACGCAGTATTTT. Its protein product is CASSQHAMGTDTQYF.

The chain couples TRBV27 to TRBJ2-7; possibly TRBD2 for D (6 bases). In germline, CDR1 is MNHEY, CDR2 SMNVEV (reference sequence). Trimming cost V 2 bases and J 3 bases, with 11 bases left between them. The CDR3 contains 14 residues. CDR3 amino acids: CASSLGGTVYEQYF. The CDR3 bases are TGTGCCAGCAGTTTAGGCGGGACCGTCTACGAGCAGTACTTC.

About this clone itself: At one end the junction does not follow the germline gene, possibly because of a read error. CDR3 in amino acids: CASSTREGQGNEQFF. The DNA of the CDR3 is TGTGCTAGCAGCACGCGGGAGGGCCAAGGGAATGAGCAGTTCTTC. The chain employs TRBV7-7 and TRBJ2-1; 9 bases are a match to TRBD2. The CDR3 has 15 residues. Germline assignment: CDR1 SSHAT and CDR2 FNYEAQ (reference sequence).